The 8 T cell receptor beta chains listed next were all sequenced from one sample in a study of cytomegalovirus exposure and HLA in healthy donors. Both 60 Vbeta primers and 13 Jbeta primers went into the PCR. Method: immunoSEQ multiplex PCR; TCRdb's copy keeps in-frame clones and lacks some. The sample has fewer than 90,000 clones; about 75% are singletons. Input material: PBMCs. These receptors were taken from a man younger than 40 in good health and CMV-seropositive.

The chain uses TRBV14 and TRBJ2-7; no definite D call. V gave up 0 bases and J gave up 2 bases, with 20 bases separating them. The germline gives CDR1 SGHDN, CDR2 FVKESK. The CDR3 sequence is 18 residues long. CDR3 sequence: CASSQENPVVLKPYEQYF. CDR3 in DNA: TGTGCCAGCAGCCAAGAAAACCCGGTGGTGCTTAAGCCCTACGAGCAGTACTTC.

The V and J genes are TRBV28 and TRBJ2-3; the D gene is possibly TRBD1 (7 bases). This CDR3 has 12 residues. Germline V gene data show CDR1 as MDHEN and CDR2 as SYDVKM. The ends were cut back, 5 bases at V and 8 bases at J, with 11 bases in the middle. CDR3 amino acids: CASSIQGGTQYF. In DNA form, the CDR3 reads TGTGCCAGCAGTATCCAGGGGGGTACGCAGTATTTT.

This chain uses TRBV28 with TRBJ1-1; a possible D gene is TRBD1 (5 bases). Germline-derived CDR1 and CDR2 are MDHEN and SYDVKM. The V end lost 7 bases, the J end lost 4 bases, and 19 bases lay between the germline ends. This CDR3 has 15 amino acids. The CDR3 is CASTRPGGKGTEAFF. The CDR3 DNA sequence: TGTGCCAGCACTCGACCGGGGGGGAAGGGCACTGAAGCTTTCTTT.

This clone was observed once. The chain recombines TRBV5-8 with TRBJ2-5; D is possibly TRBD1 (5 bases). Germline CDR1 is SGHTS and CDR2 is YDEGEE. The CDR3 has 13 residues. Trimming shortened V by 7 bases and J by 2 bases, and 12 bases separated the two germline ends. CDR3 region: CASSQGVQETQYF. In DNA form, the CDR3 reads TGTGCCAGCTCCCAGGGTGTACAAGAGACCCAGTACTTC.

This rearrangement joins TRBV9 to TRBJ2-1; TRBD2 matches 9 bases. Germline values: CDR1 SGDLS, CDR2 YYNGEE. The CDR3 is 15 amino acids. V was clipped by 0 bases and J by 4 bases; unmatched bases: 2. The CDR3 here is CASSVASGVYNEQFF. The CDR3 DNA sequence: TGTGCCAGCAGCGTAGCTAGCGGGGTTTACAATGAGCAGTTCTTC.

The chain combines TRBV7-2 with TRBJ2-7, with 9 bases that match TRBD1. V shed 0 bases and J 3 bases; nucleotides not matched to a gene: 3. The germline V gene has CDR1 SGHTA and CDR2 FQGNSA. The CDR3 is 15 residues long. The CDR3 region is CASSLAGQGGYEQYF. In DNA form, the CDR3 reads TGTGCCAGCAGCTTAGCGGGACAGGGAGGCTACGAGCAGTACTTC.

The chain combines TRBV7-9 with TRBJ2-5, with D perhaps TRBD1 (7 bases). Trimming shortened V by 5 bases and J by 5 bases, and 18 bases separated the two germline ends. The CDR3 contains 15 residues. Germline-derived CDR1 and CDR2 are SEHNR and FQNEAQ (reference sequence). The chain's CDR3 is CASSAGQRAGETQYF. CDR3 nucleotides: TGTGCCAGCAGCGCGGGACAGCGGGCGGGGGAGACCCAGTACTTC.

The chain joins TRBV5-1 to TRBJ2-5; TRBD1 agrees at 7 bases. Germline values: CDR1 SGHRS, CDR2 YFSETQ. Losses at the gene ends were 4 bases for V and 3 bases for J; bases not matched to a gene: 15. This CDR3 has 17 residues. CDR3 sequence: CASSGTGTERGEETQYF. The CDR3 nucleotides read TGCGCCAGCAGCGGTACCGGGACAGAGAGAGGGGAAGAGACCCAGTACTTC. The whole variable domain, filled in from reference TRBV5-1 and TRBJ2-5, reads KAGVTQTPRYLIKTRGQQVTLSCSPISGHRSVSWYQQTPGQGLQFLFEYFSETQRNKGNFPGRFSGRQFSNSRSEMNVSTLELGDSALYLCASSGTGTERGEETQYFGPGTRLLVL.